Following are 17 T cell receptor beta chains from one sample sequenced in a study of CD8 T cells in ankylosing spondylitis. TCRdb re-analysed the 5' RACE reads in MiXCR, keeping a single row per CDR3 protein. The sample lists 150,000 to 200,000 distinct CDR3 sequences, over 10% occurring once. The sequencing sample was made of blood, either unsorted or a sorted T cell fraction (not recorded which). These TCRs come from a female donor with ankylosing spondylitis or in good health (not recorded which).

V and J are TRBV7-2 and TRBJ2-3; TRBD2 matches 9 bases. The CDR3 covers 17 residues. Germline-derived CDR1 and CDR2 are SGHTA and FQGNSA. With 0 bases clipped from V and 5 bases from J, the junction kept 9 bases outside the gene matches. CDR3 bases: TGTGCCAGCAGCTTAGCGTGGGGCGGGAGGGCCAAAGATACGCAGTATTTT. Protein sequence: CASSLAWGGRAKDTQYF.

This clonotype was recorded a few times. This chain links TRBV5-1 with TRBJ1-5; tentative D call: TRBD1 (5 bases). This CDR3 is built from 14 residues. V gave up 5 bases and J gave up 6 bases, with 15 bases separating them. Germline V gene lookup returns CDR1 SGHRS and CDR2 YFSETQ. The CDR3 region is CASSPGTPGQPQHF. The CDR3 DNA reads TGCGCCAGCAGTCCCGGGACGCCTGGTCAGCCCCAGCATTTT.

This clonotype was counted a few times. CDR3 amino acids: CASGRGGMVGSSGANVLTF. In DNA, the CDR3 is TGTGCCAGCGGGAGGGGCGGGATGGTCGGCAGCTCTGGGGCCAACGTCCTGACTTTC. The gene calls are TRBV7-3 and TRBJ2-6; the match to TRBD2 covers 7 bases. Trimming took 8 bases from V and 0 from J; bases not matched to a gene: 16. CDR1 is SGHTA, CDR2 FQGTGA, per germline. This CDR3 has 19 residues.

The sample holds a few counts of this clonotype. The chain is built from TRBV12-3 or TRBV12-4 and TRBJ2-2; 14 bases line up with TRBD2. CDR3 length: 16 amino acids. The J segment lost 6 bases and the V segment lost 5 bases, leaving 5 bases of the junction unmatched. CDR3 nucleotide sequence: TGTGCCAGCAGTAACCGACTAGCGGGGGGGGCCGGGGAGCTGTTTTTT. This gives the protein CASSNRLAGGAGELFF.

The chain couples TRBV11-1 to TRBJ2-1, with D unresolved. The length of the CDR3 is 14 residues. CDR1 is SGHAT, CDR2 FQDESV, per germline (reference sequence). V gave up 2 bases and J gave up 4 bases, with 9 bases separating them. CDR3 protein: CASSLPGHYNEQFF. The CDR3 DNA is TGTGCCAGCAGCTTACCAGGCCATTACAATGAGCAGTTCTTC.

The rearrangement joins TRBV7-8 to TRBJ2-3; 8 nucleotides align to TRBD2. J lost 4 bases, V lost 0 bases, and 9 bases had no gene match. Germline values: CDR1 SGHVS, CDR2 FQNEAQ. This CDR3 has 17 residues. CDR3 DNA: TGTGCCAGCAGCTTAGCGCAGCGGGAGCGTGGAGCAGATACGCAGTATTTT. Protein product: CASSLAQRERGADTQYF.

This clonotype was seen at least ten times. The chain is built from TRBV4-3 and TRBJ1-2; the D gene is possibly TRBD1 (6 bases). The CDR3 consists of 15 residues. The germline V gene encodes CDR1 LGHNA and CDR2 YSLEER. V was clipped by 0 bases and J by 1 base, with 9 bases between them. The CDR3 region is CASSQDQGSNYGYTF. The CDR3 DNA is TGCGCCAGCAGCCAAGATCAGGGGAGTAACTATGGCTACACCTTC.

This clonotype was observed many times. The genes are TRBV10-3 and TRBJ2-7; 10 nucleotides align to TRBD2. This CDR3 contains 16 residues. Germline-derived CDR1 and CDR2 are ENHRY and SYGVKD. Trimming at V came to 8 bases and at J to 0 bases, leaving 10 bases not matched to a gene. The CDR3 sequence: CAISVRLAGSSYEQYF. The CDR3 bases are TGTGCCATCTCGGTCAGACTAGCGGGTTCCTCCTACGAGCAGTACTTC.

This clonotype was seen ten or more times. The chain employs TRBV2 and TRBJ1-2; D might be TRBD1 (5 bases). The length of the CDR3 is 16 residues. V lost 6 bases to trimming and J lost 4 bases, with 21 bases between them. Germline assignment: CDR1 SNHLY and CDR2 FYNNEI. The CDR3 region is CASRFRARSRSYGYTF. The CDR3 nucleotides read TGTGCCAGCAGATTCAGGGCCCGTTCGAGGAGCTATGGCTACACCTTC.

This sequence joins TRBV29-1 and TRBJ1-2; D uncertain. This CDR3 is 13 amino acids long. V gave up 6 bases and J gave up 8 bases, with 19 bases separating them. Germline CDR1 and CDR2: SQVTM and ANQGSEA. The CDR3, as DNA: TGCAGCGTCAAATCCGCACGAGGGTTCGGCTACACCTTC. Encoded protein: CSVKSARGFGYTF.

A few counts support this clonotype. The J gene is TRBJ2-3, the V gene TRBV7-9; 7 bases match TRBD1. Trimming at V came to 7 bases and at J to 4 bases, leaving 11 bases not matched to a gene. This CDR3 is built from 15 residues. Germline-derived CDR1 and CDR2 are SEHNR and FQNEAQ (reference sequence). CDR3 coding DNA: TGTGCCAGCATGATACAGGGGAGTGGGGCAGATACGCAGTATTTT. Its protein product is CASMIQGSGADTQYF.

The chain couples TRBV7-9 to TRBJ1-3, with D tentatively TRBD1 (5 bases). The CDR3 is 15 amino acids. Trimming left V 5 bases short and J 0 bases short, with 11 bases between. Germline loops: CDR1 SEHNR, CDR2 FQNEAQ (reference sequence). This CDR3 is CASSARGISGNTIYF. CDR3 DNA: TGTGCCAGCAGCGCCCGGGGGATCTCTGGAAACACCATATATTTT.

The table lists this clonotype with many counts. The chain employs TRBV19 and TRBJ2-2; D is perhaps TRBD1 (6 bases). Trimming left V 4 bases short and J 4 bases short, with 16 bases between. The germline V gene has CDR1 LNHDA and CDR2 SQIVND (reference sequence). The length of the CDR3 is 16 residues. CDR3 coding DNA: TGTGCCAGTAGTAGGGCTGGACAGCCCATCACCGGGGAGCTGTTTTTT. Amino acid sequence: CASSRAGQPITGELFF.

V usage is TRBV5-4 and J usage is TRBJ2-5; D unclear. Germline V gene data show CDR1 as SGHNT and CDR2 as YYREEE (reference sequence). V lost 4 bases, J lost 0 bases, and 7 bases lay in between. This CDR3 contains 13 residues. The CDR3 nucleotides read TGTGCCAGCAGCAGGAGCTACCAAGAGACCCAGTACTTC. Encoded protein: CASSRSYQETQYF.

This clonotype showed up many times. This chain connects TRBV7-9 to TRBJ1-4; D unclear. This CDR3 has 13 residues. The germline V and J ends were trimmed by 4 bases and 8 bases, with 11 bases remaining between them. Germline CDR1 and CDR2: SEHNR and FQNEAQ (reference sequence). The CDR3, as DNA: TGTGCCAGCAGCTCGGACCTTTCCGAAAAACTGTTTTTT. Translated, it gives CASSSDLSEKLFF.

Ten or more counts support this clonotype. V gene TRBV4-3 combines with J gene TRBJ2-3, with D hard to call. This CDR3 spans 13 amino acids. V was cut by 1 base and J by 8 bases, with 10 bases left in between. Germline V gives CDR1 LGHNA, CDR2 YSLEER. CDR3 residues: CASSQALGPTQYF. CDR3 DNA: TGCGCCAGCAGCCAAGCCCTTGGCCCTACGCAGTATTTT.

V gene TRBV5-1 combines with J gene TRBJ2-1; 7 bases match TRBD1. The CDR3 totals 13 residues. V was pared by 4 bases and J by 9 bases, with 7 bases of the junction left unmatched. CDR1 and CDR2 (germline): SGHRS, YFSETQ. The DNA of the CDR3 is TGCGCCAGCAGCCGGGAACAGGGGCGTGAGCAGTTCTTC. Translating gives CASSREQGREQFF.